This T cell receptor beta chain was recorded in a study of blood T cell repertoires in COVID-19. Here immunoSEQ multiplex PCR was the method, and the copy in TCRdb shows in-frame clones only, minus some. There are about 160,000 clones in the sample; around 80% occur only once, and approximately 8% lies in the top ten. This CDR3 is built from 21 residues. Germline V gene data show CDR1 as SGHRS and CDR2 as YFSETQ. The trim removed 2 bases at V and 1 base at J, leaving 20 bases unmatched. The chain couples TRBV5-1 to TRBJ1-1, with 10 bases lining up with TRBD1. Sample: peripheral blood. The receptor was derived from a man aged 55 to 70 with acute or convalescent COVID-19. The CDR3 DNA sequence: TGCGCCAGCAGCTTACCCTTCCGGGACAGGGGCTTTAGTGTGGGGAACACTGAAGCTTTCTTT. Protein sequence: CASSLPFRDRGFSVGNTEAFF.